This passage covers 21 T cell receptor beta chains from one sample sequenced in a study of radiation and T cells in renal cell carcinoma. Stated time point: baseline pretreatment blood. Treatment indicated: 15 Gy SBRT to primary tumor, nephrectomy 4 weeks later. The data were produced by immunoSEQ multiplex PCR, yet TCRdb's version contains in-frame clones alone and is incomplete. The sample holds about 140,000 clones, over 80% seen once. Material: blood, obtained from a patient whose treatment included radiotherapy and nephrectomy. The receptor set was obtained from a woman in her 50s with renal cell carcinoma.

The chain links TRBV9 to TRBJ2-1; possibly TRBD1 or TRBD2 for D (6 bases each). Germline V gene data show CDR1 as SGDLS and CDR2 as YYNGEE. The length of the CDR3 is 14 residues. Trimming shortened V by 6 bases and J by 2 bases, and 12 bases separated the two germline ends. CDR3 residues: CASNPGGPYNEQFF. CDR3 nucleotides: TGTGCCAGCAACCCCGGGGGCCCCTACAATGAGCAGTTCTTC. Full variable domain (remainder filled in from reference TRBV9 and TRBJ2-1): DSGVTQTPKHLITATGQRVTLRCSPRSGDLSVYWYQQSLDQGLQFLIQYYNGEERAKGNILERFSAQQFPDLHSELNLSSLELGDSALYFCASNPGGPYNEQFFGPGTRLTVL.

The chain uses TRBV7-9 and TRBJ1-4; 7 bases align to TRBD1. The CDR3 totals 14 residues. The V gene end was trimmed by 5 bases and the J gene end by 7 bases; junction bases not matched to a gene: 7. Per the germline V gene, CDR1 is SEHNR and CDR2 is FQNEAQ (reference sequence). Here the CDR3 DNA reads TGTGCCAGCAGCCCGACAGGGAGGGGTGAAAAACTGTTTTTT. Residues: CASSPTGRGEKLFF.

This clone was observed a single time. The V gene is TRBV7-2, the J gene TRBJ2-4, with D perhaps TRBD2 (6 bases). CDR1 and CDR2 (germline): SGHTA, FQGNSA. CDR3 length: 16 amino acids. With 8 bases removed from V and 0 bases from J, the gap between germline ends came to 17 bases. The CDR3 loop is CASGTWDSLAKNIQYF. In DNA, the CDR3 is TGTGCCAGCGGCACTTGGGACTCACTAGCCAAAAACATTCAGTACTTC.

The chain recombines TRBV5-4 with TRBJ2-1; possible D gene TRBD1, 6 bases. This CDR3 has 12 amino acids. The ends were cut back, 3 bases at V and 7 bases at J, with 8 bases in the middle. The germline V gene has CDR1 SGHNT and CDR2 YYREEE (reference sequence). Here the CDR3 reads CASSSDRNEQFF. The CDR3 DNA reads TGTGCCAGCAGCTCGGACAGAAATGAGCAGTTCTTC.

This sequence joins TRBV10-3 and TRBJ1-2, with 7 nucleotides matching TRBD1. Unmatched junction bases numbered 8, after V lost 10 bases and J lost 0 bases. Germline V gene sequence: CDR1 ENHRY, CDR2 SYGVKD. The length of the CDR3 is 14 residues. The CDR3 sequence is CATGQASTNYGYTF. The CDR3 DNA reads TGTGCCACCGGACAGGCGTCCACTAACTATGGCTACACCTTC.

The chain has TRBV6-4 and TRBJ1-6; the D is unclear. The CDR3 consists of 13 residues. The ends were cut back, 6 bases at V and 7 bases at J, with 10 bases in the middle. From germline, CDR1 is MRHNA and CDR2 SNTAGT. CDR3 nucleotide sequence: TGTGCCAGCAGCGCTGATGGAAATTCACCCCTCCACTTT. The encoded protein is CASSADGNSPLHF.

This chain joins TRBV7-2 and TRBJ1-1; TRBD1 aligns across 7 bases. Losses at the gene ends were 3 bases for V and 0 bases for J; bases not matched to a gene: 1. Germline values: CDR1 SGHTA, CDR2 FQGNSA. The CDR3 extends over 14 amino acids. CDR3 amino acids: CASSLGQLNTEAFF. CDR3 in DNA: TGTGCCAGCAGCTTGGGACAGTTGAACACTGAAGCTTTCTTT.

CDR3 nucleotide sequence: TGTGCCAGCAGCTTAGGGTCAGGGGGGACAGATACGCAGTATTTT. Residues: CASSLGSGGTDTQYF. V and J are TRBV7-8 and TRBJ2-3; D perhaps matches TRBD1 (7 bases). V lost 1 base and J lost 3, with 11 bases in between. Germline-derived CDR1 and CDR2 are SGHVS and FQNEAQ. The length of the CDR3 is 15 residues.

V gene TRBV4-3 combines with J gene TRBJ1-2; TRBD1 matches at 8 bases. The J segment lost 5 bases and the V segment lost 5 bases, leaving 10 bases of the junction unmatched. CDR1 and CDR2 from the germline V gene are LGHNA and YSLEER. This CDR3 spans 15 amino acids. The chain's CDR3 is CASSSSPGQAYGYTF. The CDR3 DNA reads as TGCGCCAGCAGCTCCTCTCCGGGACAGGCGTATGGCTACACCTTC.

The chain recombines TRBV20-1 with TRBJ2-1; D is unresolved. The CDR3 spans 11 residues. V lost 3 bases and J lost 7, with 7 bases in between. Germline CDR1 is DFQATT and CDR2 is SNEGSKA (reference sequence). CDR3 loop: CSASLANEQFF. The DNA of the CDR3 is TGCAGTGCTAGTTTAGCAAATGAGCAGTTCTTC.

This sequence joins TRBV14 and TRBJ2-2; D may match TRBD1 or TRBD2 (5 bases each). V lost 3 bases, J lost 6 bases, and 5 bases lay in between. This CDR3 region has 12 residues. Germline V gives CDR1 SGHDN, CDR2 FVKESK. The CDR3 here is CASSQGAGELFF. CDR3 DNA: TGTGCCAGCAGCCAGGGGGCCGGGGAGCTGTTTTTT.

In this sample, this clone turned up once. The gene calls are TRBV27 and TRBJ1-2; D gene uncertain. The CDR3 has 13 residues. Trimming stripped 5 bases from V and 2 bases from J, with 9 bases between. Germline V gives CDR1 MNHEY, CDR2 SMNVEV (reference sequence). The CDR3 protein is CASSDRGNYGYTF. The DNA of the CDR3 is TGTGCCAGCAGTGACCGGGGAAACTATGGCTACACCTTC.

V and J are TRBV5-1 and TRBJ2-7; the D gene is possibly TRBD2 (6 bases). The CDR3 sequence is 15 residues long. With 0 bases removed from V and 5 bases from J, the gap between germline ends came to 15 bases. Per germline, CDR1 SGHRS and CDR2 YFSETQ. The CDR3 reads CASSLAGRSYDEQYF. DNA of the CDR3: TGCGCCAGCAGCTTGGCCGGGAGATCCTACGACGAGCAGTACTTC.

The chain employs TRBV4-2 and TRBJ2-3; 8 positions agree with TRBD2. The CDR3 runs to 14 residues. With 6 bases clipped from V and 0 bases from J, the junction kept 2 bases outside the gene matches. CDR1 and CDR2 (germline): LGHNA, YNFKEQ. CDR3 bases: TGTGCCAGCAGGACTAGCGAGAGCACAGATACGCAGTATTTT. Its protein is CASRTSESTDTQYF.

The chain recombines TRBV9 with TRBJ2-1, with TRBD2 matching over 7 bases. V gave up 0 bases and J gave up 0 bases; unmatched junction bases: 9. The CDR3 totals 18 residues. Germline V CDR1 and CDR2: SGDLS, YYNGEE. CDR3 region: CASSVGGSGWSSYNEQFF. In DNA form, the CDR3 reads TGTGCCAGCAGCGTAGGAGGTAGCGGGTGGAGCTCCTACAATGAGCAGTTCTTC. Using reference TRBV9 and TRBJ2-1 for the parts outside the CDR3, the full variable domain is DSGVTQTPKHLITATGQRVTLRCSPRSGDLSVYWYQQSLDQGLQFLIQYYNGEERAKGNILERFSAQQFPDLHSELNLSSLELGDSALYFCASSVGGSGWSSYNEQFFGPGTRLTVL.

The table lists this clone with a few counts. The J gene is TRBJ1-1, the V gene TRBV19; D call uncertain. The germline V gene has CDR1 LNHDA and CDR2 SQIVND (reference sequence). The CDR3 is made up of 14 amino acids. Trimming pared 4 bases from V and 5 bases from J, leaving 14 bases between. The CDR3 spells CASSTSGKGTEAFF. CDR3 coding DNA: TGTGCCAGTAGTACGAGTGGAAAGGGAACTGAAGCTTTCTTT.

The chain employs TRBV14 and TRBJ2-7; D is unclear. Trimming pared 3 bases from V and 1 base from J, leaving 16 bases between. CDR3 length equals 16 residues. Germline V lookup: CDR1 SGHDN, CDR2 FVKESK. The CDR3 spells CASSHLVGRPSYEQYF. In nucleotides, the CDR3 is TGTGCCAGCAGCCACCTGGTTGGGCGGCCTTCCTACGAGCAGTACTTC.

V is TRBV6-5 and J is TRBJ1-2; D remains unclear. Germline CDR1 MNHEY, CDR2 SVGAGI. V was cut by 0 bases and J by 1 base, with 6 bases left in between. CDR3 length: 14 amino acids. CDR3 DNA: TGTGCCAGCAGTTACTCCCCGGTTAACTATGGCTACACCTTC. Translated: CASSYSPVNYGYTF.

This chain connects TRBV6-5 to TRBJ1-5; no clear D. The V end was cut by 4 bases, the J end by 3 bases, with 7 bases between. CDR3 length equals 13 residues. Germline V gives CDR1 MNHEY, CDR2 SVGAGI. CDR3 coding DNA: TGTGCCAGCAGTTTCGCGCACAATCAGCCCCAGCATTTT. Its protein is CASSFAHNQPQHF.

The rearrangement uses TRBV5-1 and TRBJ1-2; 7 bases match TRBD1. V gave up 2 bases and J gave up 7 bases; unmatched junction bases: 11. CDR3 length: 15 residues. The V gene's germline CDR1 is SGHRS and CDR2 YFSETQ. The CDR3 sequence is CASSFTQGLGVGYTF. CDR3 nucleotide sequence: TGCGCCAGCAGCTTCACACAGGGGTTAGGGGTTGGCTACACCTTC. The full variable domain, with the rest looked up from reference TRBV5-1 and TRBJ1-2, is KAGVTQTPRYLIKTRGQQVTLSCSPISGHRSVSWYQQTPGQGLQFLFEYFSETQRNKGNFPGRFSGRQFSNSRSEMNVSTLELGDSALYLCASSFTQGLGVGYTFGSGTRLTVV.

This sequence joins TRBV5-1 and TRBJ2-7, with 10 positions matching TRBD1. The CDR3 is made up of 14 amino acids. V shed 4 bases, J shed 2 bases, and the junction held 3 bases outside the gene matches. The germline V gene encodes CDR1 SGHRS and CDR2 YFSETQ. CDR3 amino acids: CASSVGTGAYEQYF. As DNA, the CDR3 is TGCGCCAGCAGCGTAGGGACAGGGGCCTACGAGCAGTACTTC.